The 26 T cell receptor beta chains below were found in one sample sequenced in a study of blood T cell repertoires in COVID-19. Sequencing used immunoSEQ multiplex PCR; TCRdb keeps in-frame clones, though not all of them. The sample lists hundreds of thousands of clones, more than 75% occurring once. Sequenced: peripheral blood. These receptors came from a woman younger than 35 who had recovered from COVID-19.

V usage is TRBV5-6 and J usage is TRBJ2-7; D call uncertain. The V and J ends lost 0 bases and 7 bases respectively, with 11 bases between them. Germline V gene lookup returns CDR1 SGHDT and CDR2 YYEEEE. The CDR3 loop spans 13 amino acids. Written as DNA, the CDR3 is TGTGCCAGCAGCTTGGGGCCCCCGAGGGAGCAGTACGTC. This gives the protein CASSLGPPREQYV.

Here the CDR3 reads CASIPPTGGLKSSYNEQFF. CDR3 nucleotides: TGTGCCAGCATTCCCCCTACTGGCGGACTCAAAAGCTCCTACAATGAGCAGTTCTTC. The gene calls are TRBV7-8 and TRBJ2-1; possible D gene TRBD2, 5 bases. This CDR3 contains 19 residues. In germline, CDR1 is SGHVS, CDR2 FQNEAQ. V was clipped by 7 bases and J by 0 bases, with 25 bases between them.

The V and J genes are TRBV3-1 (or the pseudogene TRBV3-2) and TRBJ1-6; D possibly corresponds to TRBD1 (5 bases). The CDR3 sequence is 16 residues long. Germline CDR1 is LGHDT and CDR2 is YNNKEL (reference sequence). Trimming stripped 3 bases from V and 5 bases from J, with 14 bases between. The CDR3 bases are TGTGCCAGCAGCCACCCCCTAGGGGCCGATAATTCACCCCTCCACTTT. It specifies CASSHPLGADNSPLHF.

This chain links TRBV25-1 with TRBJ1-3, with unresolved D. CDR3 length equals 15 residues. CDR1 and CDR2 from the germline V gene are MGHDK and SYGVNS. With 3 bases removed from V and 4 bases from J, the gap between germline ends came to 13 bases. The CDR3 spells CASSEGRRVGNTIYF. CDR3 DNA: TGTGCCAGCAGTGAGGGCCGTCGAGTGGGAAACACCATATATTTT.

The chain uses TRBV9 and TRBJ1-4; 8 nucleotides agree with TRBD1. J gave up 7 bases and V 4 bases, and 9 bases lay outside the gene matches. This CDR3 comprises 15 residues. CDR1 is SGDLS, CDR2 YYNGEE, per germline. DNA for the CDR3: TGTGCCAGCAGCCTTAGCAGGGGGCATAGTGAAAAACTGTTTTTT. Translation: CASSLSRGHSEKLFF.

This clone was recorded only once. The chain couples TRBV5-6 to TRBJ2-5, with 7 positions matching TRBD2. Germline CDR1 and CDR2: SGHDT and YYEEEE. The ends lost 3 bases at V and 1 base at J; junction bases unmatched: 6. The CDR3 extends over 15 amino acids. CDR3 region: CASSSLAVFQETQYF. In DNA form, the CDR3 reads TGTGCCAGCAGCTCCCTAGCGGTATTCCAAGAGACCCAGTACTTC.

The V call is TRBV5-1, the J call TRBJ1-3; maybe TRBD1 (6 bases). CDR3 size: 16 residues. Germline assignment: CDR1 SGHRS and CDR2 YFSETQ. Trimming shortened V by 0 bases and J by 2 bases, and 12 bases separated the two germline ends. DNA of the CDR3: TGCGCCAGCAGCTTGGATACAGGGCGGGCTGGAAACACCATATATTTT. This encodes CASSLDTGRAGNTIYF.

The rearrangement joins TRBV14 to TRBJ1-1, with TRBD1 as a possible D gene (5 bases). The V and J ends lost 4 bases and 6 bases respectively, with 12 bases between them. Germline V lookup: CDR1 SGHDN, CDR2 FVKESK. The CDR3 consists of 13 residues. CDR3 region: CASSRIQVAEAFF. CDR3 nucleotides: TGTGCCAGCAGCCGCATACAGGTGGCTGAAGCTTTCTTT.

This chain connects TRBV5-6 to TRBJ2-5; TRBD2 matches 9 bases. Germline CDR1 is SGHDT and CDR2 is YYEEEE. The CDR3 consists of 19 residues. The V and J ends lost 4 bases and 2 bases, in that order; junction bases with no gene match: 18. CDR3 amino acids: CASSLLLGLAQNFQETQYF. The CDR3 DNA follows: TGTGCCAGCAGCCTCCTTCTTGGACTAGCGCAAAACTTTCAAGAGACCCAGTACTTC.

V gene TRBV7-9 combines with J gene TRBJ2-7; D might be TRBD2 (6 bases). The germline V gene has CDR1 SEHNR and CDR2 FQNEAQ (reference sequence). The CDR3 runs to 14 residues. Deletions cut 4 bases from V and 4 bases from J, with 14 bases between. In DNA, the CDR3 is TGTGCCAGCAGCTCTTCGCGGGACCTGTACGAGCAGTACGTC. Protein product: CASSSSRDLYEQYV.

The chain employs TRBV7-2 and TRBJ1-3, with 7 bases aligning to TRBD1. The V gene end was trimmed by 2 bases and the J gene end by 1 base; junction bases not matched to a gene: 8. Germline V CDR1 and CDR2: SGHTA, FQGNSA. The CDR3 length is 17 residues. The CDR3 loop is CASSLRQGRSSGNTIYF. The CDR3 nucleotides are TGTGCCAGCAGCTTAAGACAGGGTAGAAGTTCTGGAAACACCATATATTTT. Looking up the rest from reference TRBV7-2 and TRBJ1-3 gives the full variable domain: GAGVSQSPSNKVTEKGKDVELRCDPISGHTALYWYRQSLGQGLEFLIYFQGNSAPDKSGLPSDRFSAERTGGSVSTLTIQRTQQEDSAVYLCASSLRQGRSSGNTIYFGEGSWLTVV.

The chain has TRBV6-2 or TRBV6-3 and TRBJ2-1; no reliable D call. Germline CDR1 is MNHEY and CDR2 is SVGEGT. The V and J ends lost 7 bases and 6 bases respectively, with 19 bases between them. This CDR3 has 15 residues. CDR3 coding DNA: TGTGCCAGCACCCCCGCCTCTGGCGGATCCAATGAGCAGTTCTTC. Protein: CASTPASGGSNEQFF.

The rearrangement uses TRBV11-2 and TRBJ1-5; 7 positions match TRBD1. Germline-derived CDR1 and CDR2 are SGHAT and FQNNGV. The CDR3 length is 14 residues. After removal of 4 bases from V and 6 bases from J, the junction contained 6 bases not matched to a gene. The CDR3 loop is CASSSTGPAQPQHF. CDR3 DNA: TGTGCCAGCAGCTCGACAGGGCCCGCTCAGCCCCAGCATTTT.

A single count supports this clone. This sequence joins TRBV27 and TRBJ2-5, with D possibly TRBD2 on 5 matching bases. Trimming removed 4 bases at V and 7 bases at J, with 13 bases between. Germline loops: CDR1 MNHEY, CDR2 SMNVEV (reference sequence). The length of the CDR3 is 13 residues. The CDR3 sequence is CASSSTTGMTQYF. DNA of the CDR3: TGTGCCAGCAGTTCAACGACCGGGATGACCCAGTACTTC.

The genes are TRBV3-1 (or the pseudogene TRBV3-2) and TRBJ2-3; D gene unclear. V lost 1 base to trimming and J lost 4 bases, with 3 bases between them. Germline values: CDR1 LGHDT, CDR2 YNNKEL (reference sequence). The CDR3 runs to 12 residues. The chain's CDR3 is CASSQGADTQYF. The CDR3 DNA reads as TGTGCCAGCAGCCAAGGCGCAGATACGCAGTATTTT.

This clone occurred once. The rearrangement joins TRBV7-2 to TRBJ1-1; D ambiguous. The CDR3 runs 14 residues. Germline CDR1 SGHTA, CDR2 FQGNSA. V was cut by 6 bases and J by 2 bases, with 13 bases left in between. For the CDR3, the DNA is TGTGCCAGCAGTTTATTGAGAGCTAACACTGAAGCTTTCTTT. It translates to CASSLLRANTEAFF. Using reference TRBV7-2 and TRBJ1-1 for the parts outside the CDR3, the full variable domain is GAGVSQSPSNKVTEKGKDVELRCDPISGHTALYWYRQSLGQGLEFLIYFQGNSAPDKSGLPSDRFSAERTGGSVSTLTIQRTQQEDSAVYLCASSLLRANTEAFFGQGTRLTVV.

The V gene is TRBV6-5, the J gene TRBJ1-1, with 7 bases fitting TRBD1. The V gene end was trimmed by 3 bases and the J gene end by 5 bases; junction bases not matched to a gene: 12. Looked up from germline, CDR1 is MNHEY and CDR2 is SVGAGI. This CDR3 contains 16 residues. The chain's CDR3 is CASSYRATGTLTEAFF. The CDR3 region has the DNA TGTGCCAGCAGTTATCGCGCGACAGGGACGTTGACTGAAGCTTTCTTT.

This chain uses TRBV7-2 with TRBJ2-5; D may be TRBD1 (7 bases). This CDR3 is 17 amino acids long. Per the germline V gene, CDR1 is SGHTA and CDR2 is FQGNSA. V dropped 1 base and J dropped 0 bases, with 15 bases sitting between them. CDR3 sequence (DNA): TGTGCCAGCAGCTTAGGACAGGGTGGAGGGAACCAAGAGACCCAGTACTTC. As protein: CASSLGQGGGNQETQYF.

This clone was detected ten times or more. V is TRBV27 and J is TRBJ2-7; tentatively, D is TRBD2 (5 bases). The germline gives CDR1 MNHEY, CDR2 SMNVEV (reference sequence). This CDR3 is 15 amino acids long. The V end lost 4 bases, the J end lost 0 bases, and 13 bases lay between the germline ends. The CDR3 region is CASSSKLGCSYEQYV. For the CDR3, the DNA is TGTGCCAGCAGTTCGAAACTAGGTTGCTCCTACGAGCAGTACGTC.

CDR3 amino acids: CASSLSWGPDYGYTF. In nucleotides, the CDR3 is TGTGCCAGCAGTTTATCGTGGGGGCCCGACTATGGCTACACCTTC. The chain couples TRBV27 to TRBJ1-2, with D possibly being TRBD1 (6 bases). V was cut by 0 bases and J by 3 bases, with 11 bases left in between. The CDR3 is made up of 15 amino acids. Germline values: CDR1 MNHEY, CDR2 SMNVEV (reference sequence).

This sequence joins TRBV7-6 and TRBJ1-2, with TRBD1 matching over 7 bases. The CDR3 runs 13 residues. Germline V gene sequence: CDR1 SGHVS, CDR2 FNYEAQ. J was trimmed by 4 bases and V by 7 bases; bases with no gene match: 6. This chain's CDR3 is CASNPTGRYGYTF. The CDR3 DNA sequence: TGTGCCAGCAATCCGACAGGGCGCTATGGCTACACCTTC.

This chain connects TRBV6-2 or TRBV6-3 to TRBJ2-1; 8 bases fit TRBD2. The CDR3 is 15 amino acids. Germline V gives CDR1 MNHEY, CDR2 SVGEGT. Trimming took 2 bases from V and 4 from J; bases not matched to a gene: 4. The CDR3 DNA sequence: TGTGCCAGCAGTTACCCCACTAGCGGATACAATGAGCAGTTCTTC. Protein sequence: CASSYPTSGYNEQFF.

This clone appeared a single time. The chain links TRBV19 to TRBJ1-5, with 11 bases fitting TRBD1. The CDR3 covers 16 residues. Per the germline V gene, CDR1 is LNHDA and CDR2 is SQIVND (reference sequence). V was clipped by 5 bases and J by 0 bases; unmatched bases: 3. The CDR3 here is CASSGTGGYSNQPQHF. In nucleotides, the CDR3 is TGTGCCAGTAGTGGGACAGGGGGATATAGCAATCAGCCCCAGCATTTT.

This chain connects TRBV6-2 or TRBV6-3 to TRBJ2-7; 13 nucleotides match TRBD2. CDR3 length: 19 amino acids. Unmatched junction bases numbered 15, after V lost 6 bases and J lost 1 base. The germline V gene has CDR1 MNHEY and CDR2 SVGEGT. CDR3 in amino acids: CASSRSPGLAGITSYEQYV. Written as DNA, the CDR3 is TGTGCCAGCAGCCGAAGCCCGGGACTAGCGGGGATTACGTCCTACGAGCAGTACGTC.

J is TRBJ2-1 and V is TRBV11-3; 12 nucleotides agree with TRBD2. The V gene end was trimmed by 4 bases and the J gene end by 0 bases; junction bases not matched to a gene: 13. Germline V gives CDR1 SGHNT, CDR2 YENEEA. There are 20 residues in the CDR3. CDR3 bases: TGTGCCAGCAGCTACCAGCCGGGACTAGCGGGTTTTAGCTCCTACAATGAGCAGTTCTTC. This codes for CASSYQPGLAGFSSYNEQFF. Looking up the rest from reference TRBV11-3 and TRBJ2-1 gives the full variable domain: EAGVVQSPRYKIIEKKQPVAFWCNPISGHNTLYWYLQNLGQGPELLIRYENEEAVDDSQLPKDRFSAERLKGVDSTLKIQPAELGDSAVYLCASSYQPGLAGFSSYNEQFFGPGTRLTVL.

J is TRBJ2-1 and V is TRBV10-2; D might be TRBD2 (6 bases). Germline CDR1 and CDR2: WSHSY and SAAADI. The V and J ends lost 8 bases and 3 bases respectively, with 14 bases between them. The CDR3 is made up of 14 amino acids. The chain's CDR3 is CASGVGTVYNEQFF. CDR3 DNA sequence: TGCGCCAGCGGAGTGGGGACTGTCTACAATGAGCAGTTCTTC.